The next 5 T cell receptor beta chains were all read from a single sample in a study of siplizumab effects on memory and regulatory T cells. The method was immunoSEQ multiplex PCR; TCRdb's version includes in-frame clones alone and lacks a portion of them. The table shows about 85,000 clones, with just under 95% occurring only once. The sample comprised CD8+ T cells sorted from blood. All receptors derive from a human donor in good health.

The chain is built from TRBV28 and TRBJ2-7; D is unclear. Per germline, CDR1 MDHEN and CDR2 SYDVKM. This CDR3 has 12 amino acids. Between the trimmed V and J ends, which lost 5 bases and 2 bases, there was a span of 7 bases. CDR3 loop: CASSKITYEQYF. CDR3 nucleotides: TGTGCCAGCAGTAAAATCACCTACGAGCAGTACTTC.

This clone showed up just once. The chain joins TRBV13 to TRBJ1-3, with no clear D. CDR3 length: 17 residues. Trimming left V 0 bases short and J 0 bases short, with 12 bases between. Per the germline V gene, CDR1 is PRHDT and CDR2 is FYEKMQ (reference sequence). The CDR3 nucleotides read TGTGCCAGCAGCTTAGGGGCTGGCGGGCTCTCTGGAAACACCATATATTTT. Translation gives CASSLGAGGLSGNTIYF.

The chain has TRBV18 and TRBJ1-5, with D perhaps matching TRBD1 (6 bases). CDR1 and CDR2 from the germline V gene are KGHSH and LQKENI. Trimming cost V 2 bases and J 7 bases, with 12 bases left between them. The CDR3 consists of 14 residues. In nucleotides, the CDR3 is TGTGCCAGCTCACCAGGACAGTACATCCAGCCCCAGCATTTT. Translating gives CASSPGQYIQPQHF. Variable domain in full (rest from reference TRBV18 and TRBJ1-5): NAGVMQNPRHLVRRRGQEARLRCSPMKGHSHVYWYRQLPEEGLKFMVYLQKENIIDESGMPKERFSAEFPKEGPSILRIQQVVRGDSAAYFCASSPGQYIQPQHFGDGTRLSIL.

The chain joins TRBV7-3 to TRBJ2-1; 10 bases match TRBD2. The trim removed 5 bases at V and 9 bases at J, leaving 10 bases unmatched. Germline assignment: CDR1 SGHTA and CDR2 FQGTGA. This CDR3 has 15 residues. CDR3 region: CASSPGTSEPGEQFF. The CDR3 DNA reads as TGTGCCAGCAGCCCAGGGACTAGCGAGCCCGGTGAGCAGTTCTTC.

This chain joins TRBV19 and TRBJ1-2; D unclear. CDR1 and CDR2 (germline): LNHDA, SQIVND (reference sequence). The CDR3 totals 15 residues. V was shortened by 5 bases and J by 8 bases, with 21 bases between the two germline ends. The CDR3 region is CASSYISDLQAGYTF. CDR3 sequence (DNA): TGTGCCAGTAGTTATATATCTGACTTGCAGGCGGGCTACACCTTC.